This T cell receptor beta chain comes out of a study of T-cell reconstitution after alpha-beta-depleted transplantation in children. Researchers prepared the TCRbeta library using unique molecular identifiers, the study reports. TCRdb ran MiXCR on the PCR reads and lists one entry per CDR3 protein. This repertoire shows some 400,000 distinct CDR3 sequences, around 21% found once; its top ten account for 3.8%. This clonotype has only a few counts. Germline V gene sequence: CDR1 LNHDA, CDR2 SQIVND (reference sequence). The V gene lost 2 bases and the J gene lost 6 bases, with 23 bases spanning the gap. The CDR3 contains 18 residues.

The sequence was collected from a human donor who donated a stem cell graft to a child with acute myeloid leukemia. The sample here was PBMCs from the stem cell graft donor, taken from the stem cell graft. The rearrangement links TRBV19 to TRBJ2-1; weak D call: TRBD1 (5 bases). The CDR3 here is CASSILPGNYLASNEQFF. The CDR3 DNA reads as TGTGCCAGTAGTATATTACCAGGGAACTACTTGGCTTCCAATGAGCAGTTCTTC.